Listed below are T cell receptor beta chains from one sample, sequenced in a study of blood T cell repertoires in COVID-19. Some clones are missing from TCRdb's copy, which holds only in-frame ones; the method was immunoSEQ multiplex PCR. This table has roughly 17,000 clones, roughly 81% appearing once. The sample was peripheral blood. These receptors all come from a man in his 60s with acute or convalescent COVID-19. The CDR3 runs from the conserved cysteine through the conserved F or W. D genes are given only for firm matches. Clone size appears in some rows only: once, few, many, or a class for an expanded clone.

TRBJ2-3 | TRBD2 | TRBV5-4 | . | TGTGCCAGCAGCCCTATCGCCCGGGGGGTGGAGGATACGCAGTATTTT | CASSPIARGVEDTQYF
TRBJ1-2 | . | TRBV9 | . | TGTGCCAGCAGCTTACGGGGGGAAGGGTATGGCTACACCTTC | CASSLRGEGYGYTF
TRBJ1-5 | . | TRBV4-2 | few | TGTGCCAGCAGCCAAGTTCAAGCGGGGGGCGGTTTTCAGCCCCAGCATTTT | CASSQVQAGGGFQPQHF
TRBJ2-3 | . | TRBV24-1 | . | TGTGCCACCAGCTCTCTACGGGTCACAGATACGCAGTATTTT | CATSSLRVTDTQYF
TRBJ2-3 | . | TRBV21-1 | medium-sized | TGTGCCAGCAGCCCTAGGGAGGGCAAAGCCTTAATAAAATGCACAGATACGCAGTATTTT | CASSPREGKALIKCTDTQYF
TRBJ1-5 | . | TRBV5-1 | few | TGCGCCAGCAGCTTGGCGGGTAACAATCAGCCCCAGCATTTT | CASSLAGNNQPQHF
TRBJ2-7 | . | TRBV27 | . | TGTGCCAGCAGGCGACACTCGAAGGATTACGAGCAGTACTTC | CASRRHSKDYEQYF
TRBJ1-2 | . | TRBV4-1 | few | TGCGCCAGCAGCCAGCCGGGACAAATTAACTATGGCTACACCTTC | CASSQPGQINYGYTF
TRBJ2-1 | . | TRBV15 | . | TGTGCCACCAGCAGAGAACTAGCTACCTACAATGAGCAGTTCTTC | CATSRELATYNEQFF
TRBJ1-2 | TRBD1 | TRBV14 | . | TGTGCCAGCAGCCCAACCGACAGGGGGAACTATGGCTACACCTTC | CASSPTDRGNYGYTF
TRBJ1-2 | . | TRBV4-2 | . | TGTGCCAGCAGCCAAGATCGAACAGGCCCGGAGGGCTACACCTTC | CASSQDRTGPEGYTF
TRBJ1-1 | . | TRBV29-1 | once | TGCAGCGTTGGCAGAAACACTGAAGCTTTCTTT | CSVGRNTEAFF
TRBJ1-3 | . | TRBV19 | . | TGTGCCAGTACCCAGGGTGGAAACACCATATATTTT | CASTQGGNTIYF
TRBJ2-7 | . | TRBV2 | . | TGTGCCAGCAGGCAAAGAGGGAGCTCCTACGAGCAGTACTTC | CASRQRGSSYEQYF
TRBJ1-3 | . | TRBV21-1 | . | TGTGCCAGCAGCAAAGGATGGAAAAAGGGGAAGTTCCCTGGAAACACCATATATTTT | CASSKGWKKGKFPGNTIYF
TRBJ2-5 | TRBD1 | TRBV7-9 | . | TGTGCCAGCAGCTCTGGACAGGCCCAGGCCCAGTACTTC | CASSSGQAQAQYF
TRBJ1-1 | . | TRBV7-3 | . | TGTGCCAGCAGCCCCGGGGGGACGAACACTGAAGCTTTCTTT | CASSPGGTNTEAFF
TRBJ2-7 | . | TRBV9 | once | TGTGCCAGCAGCGTAGGATGGGACAACGAGCAGTACTTC | CASSVGWDNEQYF
TRBJ1-6 | TRBD1 | TRBV28 | . | TGTGCCAGCAGTCTCTCCGGGACAGGGGGCCTACAATCACCCCTCCACTTT | CASSLSGTGGLQSPLHF
TRBJ1-1 | . | TRBV5-1 | . | TGCGCCAGCAGCTTGGGGGGACATGGGTCGTCTACCACTGAAGCTTTCTTT | CASSLGGHGSSTTEAFF
TRBJ1-1 | TRBD1 | TRBV28 | . | TGTGCCAGCAGTTTTAGGACAGGGATGAACACTGAAGCTTTCTTT | CASSFRTGMNTEAFF
TRBJ1-1 | TRBD1 | TRBV7-3 | . | TGTGCCAGCAGCTACTCGACAGGGGGTAGAGCTTTCTTT | CASSYSTGGRAFF
TRBJ2-1 | . | TRBV7-2 | . | TGTGCCAGCAGCTTTGGACGAGACTCACCCCGGAGGATCTTC | CASSFGRDSPRRIF
TRBJ2-5 | TRBD1 | TRBV2 | . | TGTGCCAGCAGTGCGGACAGGTACCAAGAGACCCAGTACTTC | CASSADRYQETQYF
TRBJ2-1 | . | TRBV4-1 | . | TGCGCCAGCAGCCCCCTCGTGGCGGGGAGCCGCTCCTACAATGAGCAGTTCTTC | CASSPLVAGSRSYNEQFF
TRBJ2-7 | . | TRBV10-3 | . | TGTGCCATCAGTGAGTCGGGGGGAACCTACGAGCAGTACTTC | CAISESGGTYEQYF
TRBJ1-2 | . | TRBV18 | once | TGTGCCAGCTCACCTACCGGTGACTATGGCTACACCTTC | CASSPTGDYGYTF
TRBJ2-5 | TRBD1 | TRBV12-3/TRBV12-4 | once | TGTGCCAGCAGTTGGACAGGGTTAGAGACCCAGTACTTC | CASSWTGLETQYF
TRBJ2-7 | TRBD1 | TRBV19 | few | TGTGCCAGTAGTGACAGGGGTAGCTCCTACGAGCAGTACTTC | CASSDRGSSYEQYF
TRBJ1-2 | TRBD1 | TRBV19 | . | TGTGCCAGTAGTGAACGGGACAGGGGGAGGCATGGCTACACCTTC | CASSERDRGRHGYTF
TRBJ1-2 | . | TRBV28 | . | TGTGCCAGCAGGGACGGACAGCCTCCTAACTATGGCTACACCTTC | CASRDGQPPNYGYTF
TRBJ2-7 | TRBD1 | TRBV27 | . | TGTGCCAGCAGTTTAAAAGGGGGCGGAATAAGAAACTCCTACGAGCAGTACTTC | CASSLKGGGIRNSYEQYF
TRBJ2-5 | . | TRBV6-1 | . | TGTGCCAGCAGTGAAGTACGACAGGTGTACCAAGAGACCCAGTACTTC | CASSEVRQVYQETQYF
TRBJ1-1 | . | TRBV7-2 | once | TGTGCCAGCAGCTCCTACAGTTTCACTGAAGCTTTCTTT | CASSSYSFTEAFF
TRBJ2-1 | . | TRBV7-2 | once | TGTGCCAGCAGCTTAGTGAAGAGCAATGAGCAGTTCTTC | CASSLVKSNEQFF
TRBJ2-7 | TRBD2 | TRBV30 | . | TGTGCCTGCACGCCGGGAGGGGAGCAGTACTTC | CACTPGGEQYF
TRBJ2-1 | . | TRBV30 | . | TGTGCCTGGAGTGGGGGGATAGCGGCCAGCTCCTACAATGAGCAGTTCTTC | CAWSGGIAASSYNEQFF
TRBJ1-2 | TRBD1 | TRBV5-1 | few | TGCGCCAGCAGCTTGGGGGTGACAGGGGGAGCGAATGGCTACACCTTC | CASSLGVTGGANGYTF
TRBJ2-4 | TRBD1 | TRBV11-2 | . | TGTGCCAGCACCCCTGGGACAGGGGACGCCAAAAACATTCAGTACTTC | CASTPGTGDAKNIQYF
TRBJ2-7 | . | TRBV18 | few | TGTGCCAGCTCACCAAACAGGATTTGCTCCTACGAGCAGTACTTC | CASSPNRICSYEQYF
TRBJ1-3 | TRBD1 | TRBV9 | . | TGTGCCAGCAGCGTAACAGGGGGCAGTGGAAACACCATATATTTT | CASSVTGGSGNTIYF
TRBJ2-3 | . | TRBV5-8 | once | TGTGCCAGCAGCCTCGGACAGTCAGGGGCAGATACGCAGTATTTT | CASSLGQSGADTQYF
TRBJ1-1 | . | TRBV7-9 | . | TGTGCCAGCAGCCCCACCCCGGGGACTGAAGCTTTCTTT | CASSPTPGTEAFF
TRBJ2-7 | . | TRBV6-5 | . | TGTGCCAGCCATCTAACACCCAGGGGCTCCTACGAGCAGTACTTC | CASHLTPRGSYEQYF
TRBJ1-1 | . | TRBV29-1 | . | TGCAGCGTTGAAGCAGGGGACTACTACACTGAAGCTTTCTTT | CSVEAGDYYTEAFF
TRBJ1-1 | . | TRBV7-2 | . | TGTGCCAGCAGCTTCAAACGGGACACTGAAGCTTTCTTT | CASSFKRDTEAFF
TRBJ1-6 | . | TRBV5-4 | once | TGTGCCAGCAGCCCTTCGGGAGTATCGAATTCACCCCTCCACTTT | CASSPSGVSNSPLHF
TRBJ2-5 | TRBD1 | TRBV30 | once | TGTGCCTGGAGTCTCGGGACAGGGCTCCAAGAGACCCAGTACTTC | CAWSLGTGLQETQYF
TRBJ1-5 | . | TRBV12-5 | . | TGTGCTAGTGGTTTGGGACTTTTGCCCCAGCATTTT | CASGLGLLPQHF
TRBJ2-5 | . | TRBV12-2 | . | TGTGCAAGTCGCTTAGTCTTCCATGCTAGCGGGGGCCGTGTGGAGACCCAGTACTTC | CASRLVFHASGGRVETQYF
TRBJ1-3 | TRBD1 | TRBV29-1 | few | TGCAGCGCTGGACAGGGGAGGGGAAACACCATATATTTT | CSAGQGRGNTIYF
TRBJ1-5 | . | TRBV6-6 | once | TGTGCCAGCAGTTATGTGGGCAGTCAGCCCCAGCATTTT | CASSYVGSQPQHF
TRBJ2-2 | TRBD2 | TRBV5-1 | . | TGCGCCAGCAGCGACCCTGGAGGGCGCGGGGGGACCACCGGGGAGCTGTTTTTT | CASSDPGGRGGTTGELFF